This note documents a single T cell receptor (beta chain) sequence. PCR involved 60 Vbeta and 13 Jbeta primers. Generated by immunoSEQ multiplex PCR, the TCRdb table keeps only in-frame clones and is missing some. The repertoire has about 130,000 clones, 75% to 90% of them found once; the top ten carry about 3.3%. The data were taken from a study of cytomegalovirus exposure and HLA in healthy donors. Sequencing was done on a sample of PBMCs. This receptor was obtained from a male donor in good health and CMV-seronegative.

The CDR3 here is CAWSVAGTDTQYF. CDR3 nucleotide sequence: TGTGCCTGGAGTGTAGCGGGCACAGATACGCAGTATTTT. The gene calls are TRBV30 and TRBJ2-3; D might be TRBD2 (5 bases). The CDR3 contains 13 residues. The V and J ends lost 0 bases and 1 base respectively, with 5 bases between them. CDR1 and CDR2 (germline): GTSNPN, SVGIG (reference sequence).